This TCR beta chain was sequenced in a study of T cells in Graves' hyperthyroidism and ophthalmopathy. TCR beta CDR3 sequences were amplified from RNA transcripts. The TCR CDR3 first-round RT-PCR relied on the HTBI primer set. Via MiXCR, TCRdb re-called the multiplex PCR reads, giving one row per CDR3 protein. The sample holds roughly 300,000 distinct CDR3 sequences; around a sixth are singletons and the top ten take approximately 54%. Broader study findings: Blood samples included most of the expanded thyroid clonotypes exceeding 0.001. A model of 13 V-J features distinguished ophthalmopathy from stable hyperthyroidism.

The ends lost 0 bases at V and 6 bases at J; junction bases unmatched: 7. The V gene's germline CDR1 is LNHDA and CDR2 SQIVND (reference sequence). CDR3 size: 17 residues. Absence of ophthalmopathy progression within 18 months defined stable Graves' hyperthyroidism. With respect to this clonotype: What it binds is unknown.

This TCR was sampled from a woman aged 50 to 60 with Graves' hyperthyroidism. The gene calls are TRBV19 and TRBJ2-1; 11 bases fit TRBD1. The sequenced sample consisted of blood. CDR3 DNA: TGTGCCAGTAGTATAGAGACCGGGACAGGGGGACGCAATGAGCAGTTCTTC. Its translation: CASSIETGTGGRNEQFF.